Sequencing of this T cell receptor beta chain was carried out in a study of lymphopenia after photon versus proton radiotherapy. V lost 6 bases and J lost 5; bases outside the gene matches: 12. Germline-derived CDR1 and CDR2 are SEHNR and FQNEAQ (reference sequence). The CDR3 has 15 residues. Some clones are missing from TCRdb's copy, which holds only in-frame ones; the method was immunoSEQ multiplex PCR. This sample has around 160,000 clones, with around nine tenths found just once. As concerns this clone: The antigen is undetermined.

Study results and caveats: A bigger post-nadir fall in TCR diversity correlated inversely with survival time in deceased patients.

V gene TRBV7-9 combines with J gene TRBJ2-5; 7 bases line up with TRBD2. Material: peripheral blood, obtained from a patient treated with photon-based radiotherapy. This receptor was identified in a man aged 45-60 years with gastric cancer. The CDR3 DNA reads as TGTGCCAGCAGTCCCTCGCGGGGGTATGGGGAGACCCAGTACTTC. Amino acids: CASSPSRGYGETQYF.